Following are 16 T cell receptor beta chains from one sample sequenced in a study of CD8 T cells in ankylosing spondylitis. TCRdb reprocessed the 5' RACE reads via MiXCR and lists one record per CDR3 protein. The sample lists 100,000 to 150,000 distinct CDR3 sequences; 7% to 10% were seen once. Source material: blood, either unsorted or a sorted T cell fraction (not recorded which). These receptors were taken from a male donor with ankylosing spondylitis or in good health (not recorded which).

The V and J genes are TRBV12-3 or TRBV12-4 and TRBJ2-5; TRBD1 matches at 9 bases. After removal of 4 bases from V and 5 bases from J, the junction contained 11 bases not matched to a gene. The CDR3 contains 16 residues. CDR3 residues: CASSWDRVNTLETQYF. The CDR3 DNA reads as TGTGCCAGCAGTTGGGACAGGGTAAATACCCTTGAGACCCAGTACTTC.

This clonotype was recorded at least ten times. As DNA, the CDR3 is TGTGCCAGCAGTTTAAGTCGGGAGCAGTTCTTC. Its protein product is CASSLSREQFF. The J gene is TRBJ2-1, the V gene TRBV12-3 or TRBV12-4; D not certain. The CDR3 runs 11 residues. Between the trimmed V and J ends, which lost 2 bases and 10 bases, there was a span of 6 bases.

This clonotype has ten or more counts. The gene calls are TRBV11-2 and TRBJ1-4; unclear D gene. Between the trimmed V and J ends, which lost 5 bases and 1 base, there was a span of 11 bases. Germline CDR1 is SGHAT and CDR2 is FQNNGV. CDR3 length: 15 residues. The CDR3 bases are TGTGCCAGCAGCAAAGTCGGGGAAACTAATGAAAAACTGTTTTTT. Its translation: CASSKVGETNEKLFF.

Ten or more counts support this clonotype. The rearrangement links TRBV28 to TRBJ2-1, with D uncertain. This CDR3 is built from 15 residues. Germline V gene data show CDR1 as MDHEN and CDR2 as SYDVKM. Trimming shortened V by 4 bases and J by 7 bases, and 17 bases separated the two germline ends. The CDR3 coding sequence is TGTGCCAGCAGTTCACCAGCCTTCCCAAGGAATGAGCAGTTCTTC. This encodes CASSSPAFPRNEQFF.

Many counts were recorded for this clonotype. The chain couples TRBV29-1 to TRBJ1-2; TRBD1 is a possible D gene (5 bases). The V and J ends lost 6 bases and 2 bases respectively, with 13 bases between them. There are 13 residues in the CDR3. In germline, CDR1 is SQVTM, CDR2 ANQGSEA. CDR3 sequence (DNA): TGCAGCGTGACAGCAGCTATAAACTATGGCTACACCTTC. It specifies CSVTAAINYGYTF.

This clonotype was counted at least ten times. This rearrangement joins TRBV20-1 to TRBJ2-1; TRBD2 agrees at 8 bases. The CDR3 is made up of 14 amino acids. Germline V gives CDR1 DFQATT, CDR2 SNEGSKA (reference sequence). V lost 6 bases, J lost 8 bases, and 12 bases stayed unmatched. The CDR3 DNA sequence: TGCAGTGCCCCCTTCAGCGGGAGATCTTATGAGCAGTTCTTC. It is translated as CSAPFSGRSYEQFF.

This clonotype was counted ten times or more. J is TRBJ2-3 and V is TRBV10-3; no clear D gene. The CDR3 sequence is 15 residues long. The V gene lost 3 bases and the J gene lost 0 bases, with 10 bases spanning the gap. Germline V gene data show CDR1 as ENHRY and CDR2 as SYGVKD. The CDR3 loop reads CAISDGPPSTDTQYF. The CDR3 DNA reads TGTGCCATCAGTGACGGGCCCCCTAGCACAGATACGCAGTATTTT.

This clonotype was picked up many times. V is TRBV7-3 and J is TRBJ2-3, with D possibly being TRBD2 (6 bases). V lost 2 bases and J lost 4, with 19 bases in between. Germline V lookup: CDR1 SGHTA, CDR2 FQGTGA. The CDR3 is made up of 17 amino acids. The CDR3 spells CASSLGGGRSRADTQYF. CDR3 bases: TGTGCCAGCAGCTTAGGGGGAGGAAGATCACGGGCAGATACGCAGTATTTT.

The V and J genes are TRBV5-1 and TRBJ2-1, with unresolved D. Germline V gene sequence: CDR1 SGHRS, CDR2 YFSETQ. The CDR3 sequence is 15 residues long. The V end was cut by 4 bases, the J end by 0 bases, with 11 bases between. The CDR3: CASSLRTRSYNEQFF. As DNA, the CDR3 is TGCGCCAGCAGCCTCCGGACGCGCTCCTACAATGAGCAGTTCTTC.

The chain employs TRBV7-2 and TRBJ2-1; no definite D call. Between the trimmed V and J ends, which lost 1 base and 9 bases, there was a span of 10 bases. The length of the CDR3 is 13 residues. Germline CDR1 reads SGHTA; CDR2 reads FQGNSA. The chain's CDR3 is CASSLGEVGEQFF. CDR3 bases: TGTGCCAGCAGCTTAGGAGAGGTGGGTGAGCAGTTCTTC.

The CDR3 DNA follows: TGCAGTGCTAGAGTTAGGCGGGAGGCCTACGAGCAGTACTTC. Its translation is CSARVRREAYEQYF. The V and J genes are TRBV20-1 and TRBJ2-7, with 8 bases aligning to TRBD2. The CDR3 extends over 14 amino acids. The V gene end was trimmed by 1 base and the J gene end by 2 bases; junction bases not matched to a gene: 4. CDR1 is DFQATT, CDR2 SNEGSKA, per germline (reference sequence).

This clonotype was recorded many times. V and J are TRBV20-1 and TRBJ2-7, with D unclear. With 4 bases removed from V and 1 base from J, the gap between germline ends came to 20 bases. Germline values: CDR1 DFQATT, CDR2 SNEGSKA (reference sequence). The CDR3 runs 16 residues. The DNA for the CDR3 is TGCAGTGCTAAAGCATTGGAGTTAGATTTATCCTACGAGCAGTACTTC. As protein: CSAKALELDLSYEQYF.

V and J are TRBV10-2 and TRBJ2-1, with 14 bases lining up with TRBD2. Trimming took 5 bases from V and 0 from J; bases not matched to a gene: 15. The germline V gene has CDR1 WSHSY and CDR2 SAAADI. This CDR3 is 21 amino acids long. CDR3 loop: CASSNGLGKGTSGSSYNEQFF. Written as DNA, the CDR3 is TGCGCCAGCAGTAATGGTTTGGGGAAGGGGACTAGCGGGAGCTCCTACAATGAGCAGTTCTTC.

The J gene is TRBJ2-5, the V gene TRBV5-1, with D perhaps matching TRBD1 (6 bases). The V gene's germline CDR1 is SGHRS and CDR2 YFSETQ. V shed 3 bases and J shed 5 bases, with 11 bases lying between them. The CDR3 spans 13 residues. CDR3 residues: CASSYRARETQYF. The CDR3 nucleotides read TGCGCCAGCAGCTACAGGGCGAGGGAGACCCAGTACTTC.

This clonotype showed up many times. The chain uses TRBV6-2 or TRBV6-3 and TRBJ2-1; a possible D gene is TRBD2 (6 bases). Germline CDR1 and CDR2: MNHEY and SVGEGT. Trimming removed 5 bases from V and 6 bases from J, with 14 bases in between. There are 14 residues in the CDR3. The DNA of the CDR3 is TGTGCCAGCAGTGATACTCGGGAGATCAATGAGCAGTTCTTC. Its translation is CASSDTREINEQFF.

This clonotype appeared many times. CDR3 sequence: CASSRRTSGNNEQFF. The CDR3 region has the DNA TGCGCCAGCAGTCGACGGACTAGCGGAAACAATGAGCAGTTCTTC. The rearrangement joins TRBV4-3 to TRBJ2-1; TRBD2 matches 10 bases. The junction had 7 bases not matched to a gene; V was cut back by 6 bases and J by 5 bases. The CDR3 sequence is 15 residues long. Looked up from germline, CDR1 is LGHNA and CDR2 is YSLEER.